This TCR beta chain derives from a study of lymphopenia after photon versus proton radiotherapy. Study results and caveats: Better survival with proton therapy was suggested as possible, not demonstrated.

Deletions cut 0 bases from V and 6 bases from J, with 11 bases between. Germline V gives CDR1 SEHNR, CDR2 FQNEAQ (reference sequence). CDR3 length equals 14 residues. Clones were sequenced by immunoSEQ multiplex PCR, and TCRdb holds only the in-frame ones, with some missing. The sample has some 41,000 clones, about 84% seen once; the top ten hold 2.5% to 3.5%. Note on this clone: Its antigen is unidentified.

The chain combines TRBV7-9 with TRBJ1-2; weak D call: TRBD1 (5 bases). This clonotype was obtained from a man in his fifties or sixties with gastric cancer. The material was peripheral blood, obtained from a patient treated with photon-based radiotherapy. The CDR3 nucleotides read TGTGCCAGCAGCTTAGCGACGGGGCTCGATGGCTACACCTTC. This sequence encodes CASSLATGLDGYTF. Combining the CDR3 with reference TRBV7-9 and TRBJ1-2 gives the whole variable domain DTGVSQNPRHKITKRGQNVTFRCDPISEHNRLYWYRQTLGQGPEFLTYFQNEAQLEKSRLLSDRFSAERPKGSFSTLEIQRTEQGDSAMYLCASSLATGLDGYTFGSGTRLTVV.